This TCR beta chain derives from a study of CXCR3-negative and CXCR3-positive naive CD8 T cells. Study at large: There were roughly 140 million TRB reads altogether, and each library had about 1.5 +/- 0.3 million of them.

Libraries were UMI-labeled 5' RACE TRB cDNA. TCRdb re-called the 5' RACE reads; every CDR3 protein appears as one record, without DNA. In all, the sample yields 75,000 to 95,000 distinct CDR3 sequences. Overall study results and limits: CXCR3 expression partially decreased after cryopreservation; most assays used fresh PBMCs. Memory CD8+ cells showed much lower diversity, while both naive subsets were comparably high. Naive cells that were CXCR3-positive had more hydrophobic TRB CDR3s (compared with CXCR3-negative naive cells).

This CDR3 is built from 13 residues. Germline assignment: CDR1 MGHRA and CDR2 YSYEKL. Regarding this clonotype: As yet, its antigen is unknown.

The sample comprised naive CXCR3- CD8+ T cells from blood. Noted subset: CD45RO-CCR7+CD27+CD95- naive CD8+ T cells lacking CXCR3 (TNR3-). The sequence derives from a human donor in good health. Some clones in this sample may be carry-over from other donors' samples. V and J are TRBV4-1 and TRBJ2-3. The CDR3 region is CASSQEGTDTQYF.